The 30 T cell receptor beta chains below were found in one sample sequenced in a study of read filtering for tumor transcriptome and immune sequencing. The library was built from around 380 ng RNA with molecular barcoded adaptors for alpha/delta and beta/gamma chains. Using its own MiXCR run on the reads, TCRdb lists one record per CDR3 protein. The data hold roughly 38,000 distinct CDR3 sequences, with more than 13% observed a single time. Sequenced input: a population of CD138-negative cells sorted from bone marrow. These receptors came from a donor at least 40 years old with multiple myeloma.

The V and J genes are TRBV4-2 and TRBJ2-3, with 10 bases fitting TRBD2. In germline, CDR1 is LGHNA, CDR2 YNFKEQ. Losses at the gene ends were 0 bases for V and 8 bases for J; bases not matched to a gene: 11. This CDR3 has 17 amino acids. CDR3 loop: CASSQEGTSARGITQYF. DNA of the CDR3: TGTGCCAGCAGCCAAGAGGGGACTAGCGCCCGGGGGATTACGCAGTATTTT.

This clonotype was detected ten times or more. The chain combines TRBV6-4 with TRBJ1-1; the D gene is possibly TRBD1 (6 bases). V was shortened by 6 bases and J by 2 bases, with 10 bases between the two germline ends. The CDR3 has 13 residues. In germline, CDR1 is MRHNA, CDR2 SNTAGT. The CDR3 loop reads CASRETGNTEAFF. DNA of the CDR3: TGTGCCAGCAGAGAGACAGGAAACACTGAAGCTTTCTTT.

The CDR3 here is CASSYPTGSGNTIYF. The DNA of the CDR3 is TGTGCCAGCAGTTACCCGACAGGGTCTGGAAACACCATATATTTT. The rearrangement uses TRBV6-1 and TRBJ1-3, with 7 bases lining up with TRBD1. The CDR3 loop spans 15 amino acids. Germline trimming cut 5 bases from V and 1 base from J; bases unmatched to any gene: 5. Germline V gene lookup returns CDR1 MNHNS and CDR2 SASEGT.

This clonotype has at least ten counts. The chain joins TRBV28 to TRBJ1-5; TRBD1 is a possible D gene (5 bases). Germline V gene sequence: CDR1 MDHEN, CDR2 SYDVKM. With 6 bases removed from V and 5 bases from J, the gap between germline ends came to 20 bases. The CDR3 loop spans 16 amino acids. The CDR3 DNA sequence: TGTGCCAGCAGCGACCCCGGGAGGGGCCCCCATCAGCCCCAGCATTTT. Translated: CASSDPGRGPHQPQHF.

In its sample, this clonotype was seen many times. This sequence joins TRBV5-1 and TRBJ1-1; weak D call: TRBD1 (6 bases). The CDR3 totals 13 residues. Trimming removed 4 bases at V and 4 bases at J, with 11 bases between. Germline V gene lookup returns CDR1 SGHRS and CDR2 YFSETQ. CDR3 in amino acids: CASSLQGSTEAFF. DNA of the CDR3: TGCGCCAGCAGCCTCCAGGGGAGCACTGAAGCTTTCTTT.

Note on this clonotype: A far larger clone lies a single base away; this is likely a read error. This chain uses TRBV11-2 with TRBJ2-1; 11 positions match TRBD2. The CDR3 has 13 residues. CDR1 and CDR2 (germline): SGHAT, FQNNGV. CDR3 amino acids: CASTSGSGNEQLF. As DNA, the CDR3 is TGTGCTAGTACTAGCGGGAGTGGCAATGAGCAGCTCTTC.

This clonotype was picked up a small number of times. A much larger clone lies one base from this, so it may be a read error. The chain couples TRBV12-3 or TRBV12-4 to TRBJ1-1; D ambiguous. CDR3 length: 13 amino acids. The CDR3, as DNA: TGTGCCAGCAGTTTGGAGGTCCTGGCTGAAGCTTCCTTT. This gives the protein CASSLEVLAEASF.

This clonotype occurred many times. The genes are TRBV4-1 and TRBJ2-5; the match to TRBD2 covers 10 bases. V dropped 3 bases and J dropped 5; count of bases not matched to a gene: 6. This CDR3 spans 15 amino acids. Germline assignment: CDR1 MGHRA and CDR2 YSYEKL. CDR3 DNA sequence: TGCGCCAGCAGCCAGGACGGGACTAGCGTGGAGACCCAGTACTTC. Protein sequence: CASSQDGTSVETQYF.

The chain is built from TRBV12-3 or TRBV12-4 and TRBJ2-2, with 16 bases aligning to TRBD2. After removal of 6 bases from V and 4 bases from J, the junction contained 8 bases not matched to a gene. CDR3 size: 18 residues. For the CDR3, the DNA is TGTGCCAGCAGCTCCGGGACTAGCGGGGGGGCGGGCACCGGGGAGCTGTTTTTT. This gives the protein CASSSGTSGGAGTGELFF.

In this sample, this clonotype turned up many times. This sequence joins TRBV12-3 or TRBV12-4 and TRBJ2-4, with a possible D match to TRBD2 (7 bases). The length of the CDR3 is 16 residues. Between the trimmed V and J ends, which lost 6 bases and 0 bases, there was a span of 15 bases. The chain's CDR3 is CASSLRAGAAKNIQYF. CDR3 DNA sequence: TGTGCCAGCAGCTTAAGGGCGGGGGCAGCCAAAAACATTCAGTACTTC.

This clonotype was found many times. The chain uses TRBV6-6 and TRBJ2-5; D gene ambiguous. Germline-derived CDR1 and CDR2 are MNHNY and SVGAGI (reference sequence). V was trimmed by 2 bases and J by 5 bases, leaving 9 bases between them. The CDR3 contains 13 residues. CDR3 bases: TGTGCCAGCAGTTACGTGGGTCAGGAGACCCAGTACTTC. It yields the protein CASSYVGQETQYF.

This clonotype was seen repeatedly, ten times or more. The CDR3 loop is CASSLGLGTSGYNEQFF. As DNA, the CDR3 is TGTGCCAGCAGCTTAGGTCTAGGGACTAGCGGATACAATGAGCAGTTCTTC. The chain links TRBV11-2 to TRBJ2-1, with TRBD2 matching over 11 bases. This CDR3 region has 17 residues. The V gene end was trimmed by 1 base and the J gene end by 4 bases; junction bases not matched to a gene: 6. Germline assignment: CDR1 SGHAT and CDR2 FQNNGV.

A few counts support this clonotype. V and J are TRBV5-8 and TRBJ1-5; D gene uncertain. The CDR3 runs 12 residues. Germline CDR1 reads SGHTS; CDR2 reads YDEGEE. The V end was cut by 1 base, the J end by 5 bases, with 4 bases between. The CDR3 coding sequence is TGTGCCAGCAGCTTGCGGGATCAGCCCCAGCATTTT. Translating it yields CASSLRDQPQHF.

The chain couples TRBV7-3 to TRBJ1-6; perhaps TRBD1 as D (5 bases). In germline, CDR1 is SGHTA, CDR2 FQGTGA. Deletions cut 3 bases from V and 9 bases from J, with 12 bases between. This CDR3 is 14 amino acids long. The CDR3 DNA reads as TGTGCCAGCAGCTTCGAACAGGTAGGTTCACCCCTCCACTTT. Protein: CASSFEQVGSPLHF.

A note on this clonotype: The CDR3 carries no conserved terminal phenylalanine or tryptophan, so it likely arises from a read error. The CDR3 DNA follows: TGTGCCAGCAGCTTATCGTACAATGAGCAGTTCCTC. Protein product: CASSLSYNEQFL. V and J are TRBV5-5 and TRBJ2-1; no definite D call. The CDR3 totals 12 residues. The germline V gene has CDR1 SGHKS and CDR2 YYEKEE (reference sequence). The V gene lost 2 bases and the J gene lost 4 bases, with 4 bases spanning the gap.

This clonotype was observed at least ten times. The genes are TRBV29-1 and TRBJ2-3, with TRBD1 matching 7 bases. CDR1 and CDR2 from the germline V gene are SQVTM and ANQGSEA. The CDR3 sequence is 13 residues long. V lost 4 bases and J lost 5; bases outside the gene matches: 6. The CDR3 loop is CSVAKGAGDTQYF. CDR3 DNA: TGCAGCGTTGCGAAGGGGGCTGGAGATACGCAGTATTTT.

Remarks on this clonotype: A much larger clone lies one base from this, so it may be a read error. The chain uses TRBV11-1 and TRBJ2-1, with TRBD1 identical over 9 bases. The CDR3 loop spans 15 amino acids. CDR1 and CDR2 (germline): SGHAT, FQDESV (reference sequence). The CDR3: CASSLYGTGLNEQIF. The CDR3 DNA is TGTGCCAGCAGCTTATACGGGACAGGGCTCAATGAGCAGATCTTC.

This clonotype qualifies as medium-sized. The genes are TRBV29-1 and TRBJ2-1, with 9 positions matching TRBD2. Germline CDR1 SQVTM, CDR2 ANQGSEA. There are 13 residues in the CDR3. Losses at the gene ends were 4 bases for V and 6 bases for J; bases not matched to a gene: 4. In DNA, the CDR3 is TGCAGCGTTGGCGGGGGGGCCTTCAATGAGCAGTTCTTC. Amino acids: CSVGGGAFNEQFF.

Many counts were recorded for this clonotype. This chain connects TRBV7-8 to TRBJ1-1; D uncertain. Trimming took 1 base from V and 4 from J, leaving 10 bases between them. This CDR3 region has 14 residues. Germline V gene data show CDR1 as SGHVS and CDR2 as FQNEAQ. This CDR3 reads CASSLGSSSTEAFF. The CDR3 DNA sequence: TGTGCCAGCAGCTTAGGCAGTAGCAGCACTGAAGCTTTCTTT.

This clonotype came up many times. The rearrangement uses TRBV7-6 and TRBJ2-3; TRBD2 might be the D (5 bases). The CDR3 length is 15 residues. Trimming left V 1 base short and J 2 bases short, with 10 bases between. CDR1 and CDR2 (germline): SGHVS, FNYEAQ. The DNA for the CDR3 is TGTGCCAGCAGCTTAGGAGGACTTATCACAGATACGCAGTATTTT. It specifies CASSLGGLITDTQYF.

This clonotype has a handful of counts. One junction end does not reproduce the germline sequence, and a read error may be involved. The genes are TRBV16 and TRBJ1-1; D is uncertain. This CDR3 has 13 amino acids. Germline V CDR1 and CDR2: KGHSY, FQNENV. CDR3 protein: CASSLKVNAEAFF. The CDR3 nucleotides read TGTGCCAGCAGCCTGAAAGTGAACGCTGAAGCTTTCTTT.

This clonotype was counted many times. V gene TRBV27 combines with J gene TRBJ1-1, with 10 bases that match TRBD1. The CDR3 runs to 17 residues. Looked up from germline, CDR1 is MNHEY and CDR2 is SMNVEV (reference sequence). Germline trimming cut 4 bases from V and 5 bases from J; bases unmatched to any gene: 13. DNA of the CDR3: TGTGCCAGCAGTTCCAACTTCCGGGACAGGGGAGGAACTGAAGCTTTCTTT. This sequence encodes CASSSNFRDRGGTEAFF.

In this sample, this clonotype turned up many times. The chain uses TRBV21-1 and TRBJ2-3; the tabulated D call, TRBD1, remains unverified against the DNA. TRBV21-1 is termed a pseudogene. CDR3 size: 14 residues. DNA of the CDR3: TGTGCCAGCAGCAACCTAGGGACAAGGATCGCGCAGTATTTT. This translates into CASSNLGTRIAQYF.

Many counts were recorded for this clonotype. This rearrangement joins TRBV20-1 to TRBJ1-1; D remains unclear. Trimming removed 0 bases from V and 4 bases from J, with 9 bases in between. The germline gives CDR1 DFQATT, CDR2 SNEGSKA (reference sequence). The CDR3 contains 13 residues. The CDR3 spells CSARDGRPTEAFF. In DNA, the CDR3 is TGCAGTGCTAGAGACGGACGGCCCACTGAAGCTTTCTTT.

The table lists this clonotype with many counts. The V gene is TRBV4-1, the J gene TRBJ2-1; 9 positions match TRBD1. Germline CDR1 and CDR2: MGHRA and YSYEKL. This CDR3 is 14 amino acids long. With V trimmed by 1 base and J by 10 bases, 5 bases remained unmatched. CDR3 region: CASSQGRQGVEQFF. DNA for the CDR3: TGCGCCAGCAGCCAAGGACGACAGGGGGTCGAGCAGTTCTTC.

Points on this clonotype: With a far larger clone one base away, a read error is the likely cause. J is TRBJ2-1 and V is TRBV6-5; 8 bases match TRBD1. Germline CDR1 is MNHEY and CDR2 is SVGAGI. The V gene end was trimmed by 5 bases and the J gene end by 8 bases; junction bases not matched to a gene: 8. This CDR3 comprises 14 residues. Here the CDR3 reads CASSRGDRYDEQFF. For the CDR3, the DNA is TGTGCCAGCAGTAGGGGGGACAGGTACGATGAGCAGTTCTTC.

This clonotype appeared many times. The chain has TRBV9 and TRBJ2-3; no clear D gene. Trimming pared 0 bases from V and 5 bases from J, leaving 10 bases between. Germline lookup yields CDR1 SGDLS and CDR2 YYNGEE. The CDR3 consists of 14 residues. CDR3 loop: CASSVAPNGDTQYF. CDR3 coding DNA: TGTGCCAGCAGCGTAGCGCCCAACGGAGATACGCAGTATTTT.

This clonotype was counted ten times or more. The CDR3 spells CASRNSGTAGELFF. The CDR3 DNA reads TGTGCCAGCAGGAATAGCGGGACCGCCGGGGAGCTGTTTTTT. The chain links TRBV2 to TRBJ2-2, with 8 bases identical to TRBD2. After removal of 6 bases from V and 6 bases from J, the junction contained 6 bases not matched to a gene. The CDR3 runs 14 residues. Germline values: CDR1 SNHLY, CDR2 FYNNEI.

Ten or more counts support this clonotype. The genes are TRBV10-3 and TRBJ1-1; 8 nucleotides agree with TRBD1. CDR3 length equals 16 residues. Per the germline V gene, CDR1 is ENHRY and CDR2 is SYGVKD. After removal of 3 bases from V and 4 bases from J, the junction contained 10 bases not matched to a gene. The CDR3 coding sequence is TGTGCCATCAGTGACTTAGCGACAGGGGTTACCACTGAAGCTTTCTTT. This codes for CAISDLATGVTTEAFF.

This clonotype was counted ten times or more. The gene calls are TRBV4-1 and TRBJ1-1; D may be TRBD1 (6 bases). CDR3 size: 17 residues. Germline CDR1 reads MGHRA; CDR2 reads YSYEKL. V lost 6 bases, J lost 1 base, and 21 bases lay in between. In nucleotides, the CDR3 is TGCGCCAGCAGAAAACGTATCCTTGACAGGCAGAACACTGAAGCTTTCTTT. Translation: CASRKRILDRQNTEAFF.